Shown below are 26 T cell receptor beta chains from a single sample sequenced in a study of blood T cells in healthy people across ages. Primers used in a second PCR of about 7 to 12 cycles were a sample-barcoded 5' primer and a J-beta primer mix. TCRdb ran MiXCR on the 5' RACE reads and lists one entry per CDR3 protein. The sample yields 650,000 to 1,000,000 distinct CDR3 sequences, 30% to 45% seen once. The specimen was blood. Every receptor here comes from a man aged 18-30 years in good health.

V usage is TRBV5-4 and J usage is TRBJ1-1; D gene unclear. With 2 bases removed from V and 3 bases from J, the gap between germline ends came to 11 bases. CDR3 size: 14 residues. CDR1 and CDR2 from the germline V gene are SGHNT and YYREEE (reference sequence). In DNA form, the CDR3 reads TGTGCCAGCAGCTTTAATGGGGAGGACACTGAAGCTTTCTTT. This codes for CASSFNGEDTEAFF. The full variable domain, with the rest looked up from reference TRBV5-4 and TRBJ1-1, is ETGVTQSPTHLIKTRGQQVTLRCSSQSGHNTVSWYQQALGQGPQFIFQYYREEENGRGNFPPRFSGLQFPNYSSELNVNALELDDSALYLCASSFNGEDTEAFFGQGTRLTVV.

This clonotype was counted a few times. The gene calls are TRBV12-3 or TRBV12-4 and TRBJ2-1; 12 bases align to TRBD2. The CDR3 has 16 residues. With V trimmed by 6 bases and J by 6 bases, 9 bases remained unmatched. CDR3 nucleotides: TGTGCCAGCAGGGGGTATGCTAGCGGGGGGGGCAATGAGCAGTTCTTC. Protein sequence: CASRGYASGGGNEQFF.

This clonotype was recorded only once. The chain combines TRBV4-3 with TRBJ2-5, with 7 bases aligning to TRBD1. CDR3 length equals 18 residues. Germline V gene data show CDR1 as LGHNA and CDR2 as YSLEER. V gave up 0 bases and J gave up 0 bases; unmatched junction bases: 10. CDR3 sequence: CASSQDPLTGRDQETQYF. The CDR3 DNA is TGCGCCAGCAGCCAAGATCCACTGACAGGGCGGGACCAAGAGACCCAGTACTTC.

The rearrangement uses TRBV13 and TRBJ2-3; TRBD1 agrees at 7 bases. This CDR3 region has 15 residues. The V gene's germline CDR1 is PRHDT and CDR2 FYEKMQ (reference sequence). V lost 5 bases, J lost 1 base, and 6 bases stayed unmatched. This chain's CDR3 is CASSNRTGRTDTQYF. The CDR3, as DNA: TGTGCCAGCAGCAATAGGACAGGACGCACAGATACGCAGTATTTT.

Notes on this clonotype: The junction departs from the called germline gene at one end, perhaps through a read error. This CDR3 is CAGSLAPQIATNEKLFF. The CDR3, as DNA: TGTGCCGGCAGTTTAGCGCCACAGATAGCAACTAATGAAAAACTGTTTTTT. The chain recombines TRBV12-3 or TRBV12-4 with TRBJ1-4; no reliable D call. The CDR3 length is 17 residues.

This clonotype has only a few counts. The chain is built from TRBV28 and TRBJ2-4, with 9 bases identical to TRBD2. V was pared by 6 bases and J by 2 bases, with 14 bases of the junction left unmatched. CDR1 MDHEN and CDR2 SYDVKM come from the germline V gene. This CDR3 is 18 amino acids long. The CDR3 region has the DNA TGTGCCAGCAGCGATAGCGGGGGCGGCGGATGGTCCAAAAACATTCAGTACTTC. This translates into CASSDSGGGGWSKNIQYF.

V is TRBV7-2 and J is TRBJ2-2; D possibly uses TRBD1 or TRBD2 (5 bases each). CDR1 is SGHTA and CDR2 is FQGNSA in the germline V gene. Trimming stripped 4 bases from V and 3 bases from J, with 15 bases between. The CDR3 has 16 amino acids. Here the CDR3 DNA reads TGTGCCAGCAGCTCCAGGGAGCGTTGGGACACCGGGGAGCTGTTTTTT. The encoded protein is CASSSRERWDTGELFF.

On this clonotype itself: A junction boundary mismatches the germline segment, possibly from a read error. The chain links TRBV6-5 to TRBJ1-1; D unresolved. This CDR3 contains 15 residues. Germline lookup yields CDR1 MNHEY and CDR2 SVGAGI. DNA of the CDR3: TGTGCCAGCAGTGACTCGTTTGCGGGGATGACTGAAGCTTTCTTT. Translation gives CASSDSFAGMTEAFF.

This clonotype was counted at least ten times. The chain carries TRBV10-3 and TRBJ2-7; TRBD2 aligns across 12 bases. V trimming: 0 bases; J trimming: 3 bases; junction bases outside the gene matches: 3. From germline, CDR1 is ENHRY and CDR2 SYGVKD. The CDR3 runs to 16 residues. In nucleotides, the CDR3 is TGTGCCATCAGTGAGTCGATACTAGCGGGGGGCTACGAGCAGTACTTC. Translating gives CAISESILAGGYEQYF.

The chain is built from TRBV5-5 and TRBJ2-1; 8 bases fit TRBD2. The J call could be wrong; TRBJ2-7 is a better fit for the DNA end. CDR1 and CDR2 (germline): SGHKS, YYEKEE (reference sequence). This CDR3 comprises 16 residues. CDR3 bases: TGTGCCAGCAGCTTCGTTAGCGGGGAGCACTACAATGAGCAGTACTTC. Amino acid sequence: CASSFVSGEHYNEQYF.

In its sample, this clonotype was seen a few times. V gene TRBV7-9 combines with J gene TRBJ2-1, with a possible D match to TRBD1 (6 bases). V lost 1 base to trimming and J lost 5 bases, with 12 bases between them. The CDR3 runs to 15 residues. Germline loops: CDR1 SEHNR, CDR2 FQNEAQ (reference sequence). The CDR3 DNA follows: TGTGCCAGCAGCTTAGATGGGACACCCCACAATGAGCAGTTCTTC. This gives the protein CASSLDGTPHNEQFF. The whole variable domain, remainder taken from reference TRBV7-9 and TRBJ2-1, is DTGVSQNPRHKITKRGQNVTFRCDPISEHNRLYWYRQTLGQGPEFLTYFQNEAQLEKSRLLSDRFSAERPKGSFSTLEIQRTEQGDSAMYLCASSLDGTPHNEQFFGPGTRLTVL.

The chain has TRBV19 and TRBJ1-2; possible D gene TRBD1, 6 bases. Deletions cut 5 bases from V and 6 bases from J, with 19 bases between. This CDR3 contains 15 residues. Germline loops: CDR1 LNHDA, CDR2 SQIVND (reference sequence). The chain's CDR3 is CASSDYSTGLNGYTF. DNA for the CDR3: TGTGCCAGTAGTGACTATTCGACAGGACTGAATGGCTACACCTTC. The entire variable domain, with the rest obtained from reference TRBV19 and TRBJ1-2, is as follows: DGGITQSPKYLFRKEGQNVTLSCEQNLNHDAMYWYRQDPGQGLRLIYYSQIVNDFQKGDIAEGYSVSREKKESFPLTVTSAQKNPTAFYLCASSDYSTGLNGYTFGSGTRLTVV.

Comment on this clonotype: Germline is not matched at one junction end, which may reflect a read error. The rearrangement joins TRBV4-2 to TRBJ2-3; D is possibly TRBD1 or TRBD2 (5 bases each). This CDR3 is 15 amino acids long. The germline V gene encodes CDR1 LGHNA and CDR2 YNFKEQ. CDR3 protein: CASNSGLVSTDTRYF. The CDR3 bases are TGTGCCAGCAACTCGGGGCTAGTGAGCACAGATACGCGGTATTTT.

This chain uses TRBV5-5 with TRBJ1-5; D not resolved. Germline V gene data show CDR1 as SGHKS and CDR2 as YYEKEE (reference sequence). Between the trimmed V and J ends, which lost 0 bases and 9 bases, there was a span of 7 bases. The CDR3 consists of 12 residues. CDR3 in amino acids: CASSLGTAPQHF. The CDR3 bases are TGTGCCAGCAGCTTGGGTACGGCGCCCCAGCATTTT.

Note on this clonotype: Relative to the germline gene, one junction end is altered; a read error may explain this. The CDR3 DNA reads TGCGCCAGCAGCCAAGAGGCACAGGTGAATAATTCACCCATCCACTTT. Translated: CASSQEAQVNNSPIHF. The chain couples TRBV4-3 to TRBJ1-6, with a possible D match to TRBD1 (5 bases). CDR3 size: 16 residues. Germline V gene data show CDR1 as LGHNA and CDR2 as YSLEER.

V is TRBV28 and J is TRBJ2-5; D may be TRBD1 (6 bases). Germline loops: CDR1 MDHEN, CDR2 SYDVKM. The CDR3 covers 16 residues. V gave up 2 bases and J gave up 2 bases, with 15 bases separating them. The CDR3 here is CASSLGQTKLQETQYF. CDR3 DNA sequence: TGTGCCAGCAGTTTAGGACAGACGAAATTACAAGAGACCCAGTACTTC.

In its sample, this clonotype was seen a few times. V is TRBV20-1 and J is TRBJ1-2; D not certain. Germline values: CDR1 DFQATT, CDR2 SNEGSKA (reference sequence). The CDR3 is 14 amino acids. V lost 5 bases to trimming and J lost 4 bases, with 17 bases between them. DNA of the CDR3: TGCAGTGCTCCGGGCCAGCCGGTCGGCTATGGCTACACCTTC. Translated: CSAPGQPVGYGYTF.

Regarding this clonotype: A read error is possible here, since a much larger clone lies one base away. The CDR3 loop is CASSGGSKNGQFF. The CDR3 nucleotides are TGTGCCAGCAGCGGGGGGAGCAAGAATGGGCAGTTCTTC. The J gene is TRBJ2-1, the V gene TRBV12-3 or TRBV12-4; 7 positions agree with TRBD2. The CDR3 spans 13 residues.

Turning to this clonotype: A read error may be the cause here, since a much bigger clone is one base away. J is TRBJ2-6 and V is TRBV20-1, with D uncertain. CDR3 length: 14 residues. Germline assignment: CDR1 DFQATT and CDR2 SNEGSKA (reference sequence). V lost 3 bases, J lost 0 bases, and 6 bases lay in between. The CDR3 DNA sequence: TGCAGTGCTAGGCCAGGCTCTGGGGCCAACGTCCTGACTTTC. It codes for CSARPGSGANVLTF.

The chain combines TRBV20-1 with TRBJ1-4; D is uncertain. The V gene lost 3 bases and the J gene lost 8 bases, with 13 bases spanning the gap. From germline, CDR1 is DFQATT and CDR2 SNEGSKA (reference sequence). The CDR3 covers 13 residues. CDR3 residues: CSARDGLGEKLFF. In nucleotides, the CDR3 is TGCAGTGCTAGGGACGGGCTCGGGGAAAAACTGTTTTTT.

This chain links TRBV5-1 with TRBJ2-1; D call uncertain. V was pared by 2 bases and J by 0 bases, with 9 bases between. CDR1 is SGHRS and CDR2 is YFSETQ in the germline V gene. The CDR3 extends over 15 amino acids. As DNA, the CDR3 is TGCGCCAGCAGCTTCCTAAACCCCTCCTACAATGAGCAGTTCTTC. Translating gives CASSFLNPSYNEQFF.

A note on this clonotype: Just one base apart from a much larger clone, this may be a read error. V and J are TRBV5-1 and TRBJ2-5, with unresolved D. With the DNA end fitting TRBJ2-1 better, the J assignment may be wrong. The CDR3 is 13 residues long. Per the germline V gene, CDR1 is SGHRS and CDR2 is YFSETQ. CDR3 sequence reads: CASSPDLQETQFF. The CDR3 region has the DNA TGCGCCAGCAGCCCGGATCTCCAAGAGACCCAGTTCTTC.

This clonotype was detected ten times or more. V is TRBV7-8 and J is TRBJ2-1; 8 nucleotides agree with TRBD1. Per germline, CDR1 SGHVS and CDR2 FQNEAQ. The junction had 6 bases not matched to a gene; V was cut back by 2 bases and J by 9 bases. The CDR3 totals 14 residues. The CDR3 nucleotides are TGTGCCAGCAGCTTATCGACAGGGGATACTGAGCAGTTCTTC. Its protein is CASSLSTGDTEQFF.

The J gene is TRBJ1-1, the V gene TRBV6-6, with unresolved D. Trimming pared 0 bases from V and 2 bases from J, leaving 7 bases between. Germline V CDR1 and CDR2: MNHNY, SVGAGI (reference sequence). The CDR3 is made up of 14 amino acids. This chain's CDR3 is CASSYSRTNTEAFF. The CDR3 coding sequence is TGTGCCAGCAGTTACTCGAGGACTAACACTGAAGCTTTCTTT.

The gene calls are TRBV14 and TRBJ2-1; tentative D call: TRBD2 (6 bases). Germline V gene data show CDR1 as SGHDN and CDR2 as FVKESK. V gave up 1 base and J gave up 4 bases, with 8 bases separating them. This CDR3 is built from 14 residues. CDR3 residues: CASSQVGTYNEQFF. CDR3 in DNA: TGTGCCAGCAGCCAAGTTGGGACTTACAATGAGCAGTTCTTC.

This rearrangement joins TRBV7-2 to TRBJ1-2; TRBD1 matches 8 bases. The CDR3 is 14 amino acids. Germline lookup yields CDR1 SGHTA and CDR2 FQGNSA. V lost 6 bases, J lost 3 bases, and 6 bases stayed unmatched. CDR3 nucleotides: TGTGCCAGCAGTGTGGACAGGGCGGACTATGGCTACACCTTC. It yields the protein CASSVDRADYGYTF.